This TCR beta chain was identified during a study of tissue T cells after allogeneic stem cell transplantation. Assay used: immunoSEQ multiplex PCR; TCRdb lists only in-frame clones, some missing. The sample includes 9,000 to 10,000 clones, roughly 50% of them seen just once. This clonotype was obtained from a female donor at least 60 years old with lung cancer. Material: tissue from the jejunum, obtained at autopsy.

The CDR3 loop reads CASSPLKGTSSYEQYF. As DNA, the CDR3 is TGTGCCAGCTCACCACTAAAAGGGACCAGCTCCTACGAGCAGTACTTC. J is TRBJ2-7 and V is TRBV18; possibly TRBD1 or TRBD2 for D (5 bases each). The CDR3 has 16 amino acids. V was shortened by 1 base and J by 0 bases, with 13 bases between the two germline ends. Germline V gene data show CDR1 as KGHSH and CDR2 as LQKENI.